This is a list of T cell receptor beta chains from one sample in a study of immune evolution from preneoplasia to lung adenocarcinoma. TCRdb's table, derived via immunoSEQ multiplex PCR, lists solely in-frame clones and lacks some. This sample has some 5,600 clones, with roughly 77% found just once. The sequencing input was FFPE lung adenocarcinoma in situ tissue. The receptors come from a person between 60 and 79 years old with lung adenocarcinoma. The CDR3 runs from the conserved cysteine through the conserved F or W. Each record gives: CDR3 DNA, CDR3 protein, D gene, J gene, V gene, CDR3 length, clone size. D genes are given only for firm matches. The size entry is marked missing in some rows and otherwise reads once, few, many or a size class.

cdr3_nt: TGTGCCAGCTCACCACCGGGCAGGGTCGGTTCACCCCTCCACTTT
cdr3_aa: CASSPPGRVGSPLHF
d_call: .
j_call: TRBJ1-6
v_call: TRBV18
cdr3_length: 15
clone_size: .

cdr3_nt: TGCGCCAGCAGCCGGACAGGGGGTGAAGAGACCCAGTACTTC
cdr3_aa: CASSRTGGEETQYF
d_call: TRBD1
j_call: TRBJ2-5
v_call: TRBV10-2
cdr3_length: 14
clone_size: .

cdr3_nt: TGCAGCGTTGAAGGGCCCCCGGGGGGGGGCCAAGAGACCCAGTACTTC
cdr3_aa: CSVEGPPGGGQETQYF
d_call: TRBD2
j_call: TRBJ2-5
v_call: TRBV29-1
cdr3_length: 16
clone_size: few

cdr3_nt: TGCGCCAGCAGCCAATGGGACAGGGACCCTGGGGCCAACGTCCTGACTTTC
cdr3_aa: CASSQWDRDPGANVLTF
d_call: TRBD1
j_call: TRBJ2-6
v_call: TRBV4-1
cdr3_length: 17
clone_size: .

cdr3_nt: TGCAGTGCCGAAGACGAGGGCTACACCTTC
cdr3_aa: CSAEDEGYTF
d_call: .
j_call: TRBJ1-2
v_call: TRBV20-1
cdr3_length: 10
clone_size: .

cdr3_nt: TGTGCCAGCAGTGCTAGACCCCAGGGAATTTCCTATGGCTACACCTTC
cdr3_aa: CASSARPQGISYGYTF
d_call: .
j_call: TRBJ1-2
v_call: TRBV6-1
cdr3_length: 16
clone_size: .

cdr3_nt: TGTGCCAGCAGCGCCCGGACAGGGGGTGACTATGGCTACACCTTC
cdr3_aa: CASSARTGGDYGYTF
d_call: TRBD1
j_call: TRBJ1-2
v_call: TRBV9
cdr3_length: 15
clone_size: .

cdr3_nt: TGTGCCAGCAGCCGAGGGGGCTGGACTGAAGCTTTCTTT
cdr3_aa: CASSRGGWTEAFF
d_call: TRBD1
j_call: TRBJ1-1
v_call: TRBV11-2
cdr3_length: 13
clone_size: .

cdr3_nt: TGTGCCAGCAGCTTGTGGGGGGGCCGCCTCTCCTCTGGGGCCAACGTCCTGACTTTC
cdr3_aa: CASSLWGGRLSSGANVLTF
d_call: .
j_call: TRBJ2-6
v_call: TRBV7-2
cdr3_length: 19
clone_size: .

cdr3_nt: TGCGCCAGCAGCCAAGAACCCCCAGGGGTTAGCGCAGATACGCAGTATTTT
cdr3_aa: CASSQEPPGVSADTQYF
d_call: .
j_call: TRBJ2-3
v_call: TRBV4-3
cdr3_length: 17
clone_size: .

cdr3_nt: TGTGCCAGCAGTCTCCTGGGCGGACAGGAAGAGACCCAGTACTTC
cdr3_aa: CASSLLGGQEETQYF
d_call: TRBD1
j_call: TRBJ2-5
v_call: TRBV27
cdr3_length: 15
clone_size: .

cdr3_nt: TGTGCCAGCAGTCCTGCGAGTCCATTCGGGGAGACCCAGTACTTC
cdr3_aa: CASSPASPFGETQYF
d_call: .
j_call: TRBJ2-5
v_call: TRBV5-4
cdr3_length: 15
clone_size: .

cdr3_nt: TGTGCCGCACGGCGGGCCAACGTCCTGACTTTC
cdr3_aa: CAARRANVLTF
d_call: .
j_call: TRBJ2-6
v_call: TRBV6-1
cdr3_length: 11
clone_size: .

cdr3_nt: TGTGCCAGCGGCCCCCTGGGAGATACGCAGTATTTT
cdr3_aa: CASGPLGDTQYF
d_call: .
j_call: TRBJ2-3
v_call: TRBV11-2
cdr3_length: 12
clone_size: .

cdr3_nt: TGTGCCAGCAGTTGGGCCTACAATGAGCAGTTCTTC
cdr3_aa: CASSWAYNEQFF
d_call: .
j_call: TRBJ2-1
v_call: TRBV6-1
cdr3_length: 12
clone_size: .

cdr3_nt: TGTGCCAGCAGCTTGACCTCGGCGGAAAAACTGTTTTTT
cdr3_aa: CASSLTSAEKLFF
d_call: .
j_call: TRBJ1-4
v_call: TRBV5-6
cdr3_length: 13
clone_size: .

cdr3_nt: TGTGCCAGCAGCTTATTATTCGGGAGTCAGGAAAAACTGTTTTTT
cdr3_aa: CASSLLFGSQEKLFF
d_call: .
j_call: TRBJ1-4
v_call: TRBV7-2
cdr3_length: 15
clone_size: .

cdr3_nt: TGTGCCAGTCTCCCGGGACAGGGGCGAGGCTACACCTTC
cdr3_aa: CASLPGQGRGYTF
d_call: TRBD1
j_call: TRBJ1-2
v_call: TRBV7-9
cdr3_length: 13
clone_size: few

cdr3_nt: TGTGCCAGCAGCTCAACAGGGAATCAGCCCCAGCATTTT
cdr3_aa: CASSSTGNQPQHF
d_call: .
j_call: TRBJ1-5
v_call: TRBV11-2
cdr3_length: 13
clone_size: .

cdr3_nt: TGTGCCAGCAGCGGGGGGACTGGGGAGACCCAGTACTTC
cdr3_aa: CASSGGTGETQYF
d_call: .
j_call: TRBJ2-5
v_call: TRBV7-8
cdr3_length: 13
clone_size: .

cdr3_nt: TGTGCCAGCGGCACAGGGAATGAGGCTAACTATGGCTACACCTTC
cdr3_aa: CASGTGNEANYGYTF
d_call: .
j_call: TRBJ1-2
v_call: TRBV7-2
cdr3_length: 15
clone_size: .

cdr3_nt: TGTGCCAGCAGCTTCTTTAGCGGGGCTCAGACGTACGAGCAGTACTTC
cdr3_aa: CASSFFSGAQTYEQYF
d_call: TRBD2
j_call: TRBJ2-7
v_call: TRBV7-2
cdr3_length: 16
clone_size: .

cdr3_nt: TGTGCCAGTAGCAGGCTGCAGGGAGGTGAAAAACTGTTTTTT
cdr3_aa: CASSRLQGGEKLFF
d_call: .
j_call: TRBJ1-4
v_call: TRBV19
cdr3_length: 14
clone_size: .

cdr3_nt: TGTGCCTGGAGTGGAGGGTTCCAAGAGACCCAGTACTTC
cdr3_aa: CAWSGGFQETQYF
d_call: .
j_call: TRBJ2-5
v_call: TRBV30
cdr3_length: 13
clone_size: few

cdr3_nt: TGTGCCAGCTCCGGACAGGGGCGGTCACCCCTCCACTTT
cdr3_aa: CASSGQGRSPLHF
d_call: TRBD1
j_call: TRBJ1-6
v_call: TRBV18
cdr3_length: 13
clone_size: .

cdr3_nt: TGTGCCTGGAGTTACTCCGCCGGGGGCTATGGCTACACCTTC
cdr3_aa: CAWSYSAGGYGYTF
d_call: .
j_call: TRBJ1-2
v_call: TRBV30
cdr3_length: 14
clone_size: once

cdr3_nt: TGTGCCAGCAGCCCCGAACAGCTCTCCTACGAGCAGTACTTC
cdr3_aa: CASSPEQLSYEQYF
d_call: .
j_call: TRBJ2-7
v_call: TRBV7-6
cdr3_length: 14
clone_size: .

cdr3_nt: TGCGCCAGCAGCTTGGGGTACAGGGGTCGTTACAATGAGCAGTTCTTC
cdr3_aa: CASSLGYRGRYNEQFF
d_call: TRBD1
j_call: TRBJ2-1
v_call: TRBV5-1
cdr3_length: 16
clone_size: few

cdr3_nt: TGCGCCAGCAGCCAAGGACTAGCGGGGCGGACCGGGGAGCTGTTTTTT
cdr3_aa: CASSQGLAGRTGELFF
d_call: TRBD2
j_call: TRBJ2-2
v_call: TRBV4-1
cdr3_length: 16
clone_size: .

cdr3_nt: TGTGCCAGCAGTTGGGACAGGGCTATCTACGAGCAGTACTTC
cdr3_aa: CASSWDRAIYEQYF
d_call: TRBD1
j_call: TRBJ2-7
v_call: TRBV27
cdr3_length: 14
clone_size: .

cdr3_nt: TGTGCCAGCAGTTTAAGAGGCAGCTCCTATAATTCACCCCTCCACTTT
cdr3_aa: CASSLRGSSYNSPLHF
d_call: .
j_call: TRBJ1-6
v_call: TRBV27
cdr3_length: 16
clone_size: few

cdr3_nt: TGTGCCAGCAGCTCAACAACAGGGAAGCAGTACTTC
cdr3_aa: CASSSTTGKQYF
d_call: .
j_call: TRBJ2-7
v_call: TRBV11-2
cdr3_length: 12
clone_size: few

cdr3_nt: TGTGCCAGCAGCCCGCCACGGGGCTTGGGGAATTACGAGCAGTACTTC
cdr3_aa: CASSPPRGLGNYEQYF
d_call: .
j_call: TRBJ2-7
v_call: TRBV7-6
cdr3_length: 16
clone_size: few

cdr3_nt: TGCGCCAGCAGCCAAGATTTGGGACAGGGAATTTCGCAAGGCTACAATGAGCAGTTCTTC
cdr3_aa: CASSQDLGQGISQGYNEQFF
d_call: TRBD1
j_call: TRBJ2-1
v_call: TRBV4-3
cdr3_length: 20
clone_size: .

cdr3_nt: TGTGCCTGGAACCGGGCCTATAATTCACCCCTCCACTTT
cdr3_aa: CAWNRAYNSPLHF
d_call: .
j_call: TRBJ1-6
v_call: TRBV30
cdr3_length: 13
clone_size: .

cdr3_nt: TGTGCCAGCAGCTTAGCGCCTAGCGGGCCTAGCGGGGGAATAAACCCACAAGAGACCCAGTACTTC
cdr3_aa: CASSLAPSGPSGGINPQETQYF
d_call: TRBD2
j_call: TRBJ2-5
v_call: TRBV7-2
cdr3_length: 22
clone_size: .

cdr3_nt: TGTGCCAGCAGCTTGCAGGGCAACACAGATACGCAGTATTTT
cdr3_aa: CASSLQGNTDTQYF
d_call: .
j_call: TRBJ2-3
v_call: TRBV11-1
cdr3_length: 14
clone_size: .

cdr3_nt: TGTGCCAGCCGGACCCAAGCCGGGGAGCTGTTTTTT
cdr3_aa: CASRTQAGELFF
d_call: .
j_call: TRBJ2-2
v_call: TRBV18
cdr3_length: 12
clone_size: .

cdr3_nt: TGTGCCAGTAGTATTAGCCTCAATAATGAGCAGTTCTTC
cdr3_aa: CASSISLNNEQFF
d_call: .
j_call: TRBJ2-1
v_call: TRBV19
cdr3_length: 13
clone_size: .

cdr3_nt: TGTGCCAGCTCGGGGACAGACTATAATTCACCCCTCCACTTT
cdr3_aa: CASSGTDYNSPLHF
d_call: TRBD1
j_call: TRBJ1-6
v_call: TRBV28
cdr3_length: 14
clone_size: .

cdr3_nt: TGTGCCAGCAGCCCTACAGGTCCGAACACCGGGGAGCTGTTTTTT
cdr3_aa: CASSPTGPNTGELFF
d_call: .
j_call: TRBJ2-2
v_call: TRBV7-8
cdr3_length: 15
clone_size: .

cdr3_nt: TGTGCCAGTAGTATCAACAGGAGACCCTACGAGCAGTACTTC
cdr3_aa: CASSINRRPYEQYF
d_call: .
j_call: TRBJ2-7
v_call: TRBV19
cdr3_length: 14
clone_size: .

cdr3_nt: TGTGCCAGCTCACCATGGCGGTCGAACACCGGGGAGCTGTTTTTT
cdr3_aa: CASSPWRSNTGELFF
d_call: .
j_call: TRBJ2-2
v_call: TRBV18
cdr3_length: 15
clone_size: .

cdr3_nt: TGTGCCAGCAGTTCTCAGGGGGGAGAGACCCAGTACTTC
cdr3_aa: CASSSQGGETQYF
d_call: .
j_call: TRBJ2-5
v_call: TRBV5-4
cdr3_length: 13
clone_size: .

cdr3_nt: TGTGCCTGGAGACTTGGGACAGGCGTCATGAACACTGAAGCTTTCTTT
cdr3_aa: CAWRLGTGVMNTEAFF
d_call: TRBD1
j_call: TRBJ1-1
v_call: TRBV30
cdr3_length: 16
clone_size: once

cdr3_nt: TGCAGCGTCGGGGAGATCCCACAAGAGACCCAGTACTTC
cdr3_aa: CSVGEIPQETQYF
d_call: .
j_call: TRBJ2-5
v_call: TRBV29-1
cdr3_length: 13
clone_size: .

cdr3_nt: TGTGCCTGGAGTGTATCTGAGACAGGGGCCACTGAAGCTTTCTTT
cdr3_aa: CAWSVSETGATEAFF
d_call: TRBD1
j_call: TRBJ1-1
v_call: TRBV30
cdr3_length: 15
clone_size: .

cdr3_nt: TGTGCCAGCACCGACGATATCGATCCGGGACAGGGGGACCTAAGCTCTGGGGCCAACGTCCTGACTTTC
cdr3_aa: CASTDDIDPGQGDLSSGANVLTF
d_call: .
j_call: TRBJ2-6
v_call: TRBV21-1
cdr3_length: 23
clone_size: .

cdr3_nt: TGTGCCAGCAGCGGGACAGGGGGCACTGAAGCTTTCTTT
cdr3_aa: CASSGTGGTEAFF
d_call: TRBD1
j_call: TRBJ1-1
v_call: TRBV9
cdr3_length: 13
clone_size: .

cdr3_nt: TGCGCCAGCAGTGACAGGAGTAATCAGCCCCAGCATTTT
cdr3_aa: CASSDRSNQPQHF
d_call: .
j_call: TRBJ1-5
v_call: TRBV10-2
cdr3_length: 13
clone_size: .

cdr3_nt: TGTGCCGCGGGGCAAGAGACCCAGTACTTC
cdr3_aa: CAAGQETQYF
d_call: .
j_call: TRBJ2-5
v_call: TRBV28
cdr3_length: 10
clone_size: .

cdr3_nt: TGCGCCAGCAGCCAAGAAATAACGGCGGTTAATCAGCCCCAGCATTTT
cdr3_aa: CASSQEITAVNQPQHF
d_call: .
j_call: TRBJ1-5
v_call: TRBV4-3
cdr3_length: 16
clone_size: .

cdr3_nt: TGTGCCAGCAGCTTAGGCGGGGCTCTGAACACTGAAGCTTTCTTT
cdr3_aa: CASSLGGALNTEAFF
d_call: .
j_call: TRBJ1-1
v_call: TRBV7-9
cdr3_length: 15
clone_size: .

cdr3_nt: TGTGCCAGCAGCTTAGCGCGTGAGAACACTGAAGCTTTCTTT
cdr3_aa: CASSLARENTEAFF
d_call: .
j_call: TRBJ1-1
v_call: TRBV11-1
cdr3_length: 14
clone_size: .

cdr3_nt: TGCAGCGTTTCTGAATTAGCCAAAAACATTCAGTACTTC
cdr3_aa: CSVSELAKNIQYF
d_call: .
j_call: TRBJ2-4
v_call: TRBV29-1
cdr3_length: 13
clone_size: few

cdr3_nt: TGTGCCAGCAGTTTGGTATACACAGATACGCAGTATTTT
cdr3_aa: CASSLVYTDTQYF
d_call: .
j_call: TRBJ2-3
v_call: TRBV27
cdr3_length: 13
clone_size: .

cdr3_nt: TGTGCCAGCAGCCAAGCCAAAGGGACCCCCCGGAATGAGCAGTTCTTC
cdr3_aa: CASSQAKGTPRNEQFF
d_call: .
j_call: TRBJ2-1
v_call: TRBV4-2
cdr3_length: 16
clone_size: .